The entry that follows covers one TCR beta chain sequence. Antigen specificity is unknown. The sample originates from a study of T-cell memory formation after mild COVID-19. Study details: TCR clusters were mostly donor specific.

Study-wide findings and caveats: While clones contracting from day 15 to 85 were balanced between CD4 and CD8, later expanders leaned CD4+.

CDR1 and CDR2 from the germline V gene are KGHDR and SFDVKD. CDR3 length: 12 residues. Between the trimmed V and J ends, which lost 5 bases and 5 bases, there was a span of 7 bases. cDNA libraries for TCR alpha and TCR beta, carrying sample barcodes and UMIs, came from 5'RACE with constant-segment primers. TCRdb processed the 5' RACE reads anew with MiXCR; each CDR3 protein has one entry. Of fewer than 350,000 distinct CDR3 sequences in the sample, approximately 8.4% are singletons; the top ten hold 22%. The source material was PBMCs or a T cell subset sorted from them (not recorded which). The chain links TRBV24-1 to TRBJ2-3; D is possibly TRBD1 (5 bases). The TCR originated in a man younger than 35 who had mild COVID-19 (a few samples of this study predate the infection). Cell type and time point are not known. CDR3 in amino acids: CATSVRGDTQYF. The DNA of the CDR3 is TGTGCCACCAGTGTAAGGGGAGATACGCAGTATTTT.